The clone carrying this T cell receptor (beta chain) was picked up a small number of times. What it recognizes is unknown. The data were obtained in a study of cytomegalovirus exposure and HLA in healthy donors. Study results and limitations: In a later analysis, V- and J-gene trimming of beta chains associated with a DCLRE1C missense variant, replicated independently. In an earlier analysis, most TCR beta V segments were productive about 87% or about 30% of the time.

The PCR employed 60 Vbeta primers together with 13 Jbeta primers. Authors' analysis steps: As a later analysis found, there were 80 million or so unique TCR beta chains, of which roughly 11 million were shared. Data came from immunoSEQ multiplex PCR; TCRdb stores just in-frame clones and leaves some out. For V, J and clone size, that table is used; D and trimming come from the DNA. The sample includes 55,000 to 90,000 clones, around 78% of them seen just once. Germline assignment: CDR1 ENHRY and CDR2 SYGVKD. V lost 3 bases and J lost 9; bases outside the gene matches: 6. The CDR3 length is 14 residues.

This TCR was recovered from a man aged 45 to 65 in good health and CMV-seronegative. The sequenced material came from PBMCs. V is TRBV10-3 and J is TRBJ2-1, with TRBD2 identical over 9 bases. CDR3 sequence: CAISEASGDAEQFF. The DNA for the CDR3 is TGTGCCATCAGTGAAGCTAGCGGGGACGCTGAGCAGTTCTTC.